These T cell receptor beta chains were read from a single sample in a study of tumor-infiltrating lymphocytes in primary liver carcinoma. Via MiXCR, TCRdb re-called the multiplex PCR reads, giving one row per CDR3 protein. The sample holds some 190,000 distinct CDR3 sequences; 70% to 90% are singletons and the top ten take 15% to 20%. Sequenced input: tumor tissue from primary liver carcinoma. These TCRs come from a man aged 35-49 years with primary liver carcinoma and hepatitis B virus infection. Each CDR3 is given with its conserved first and last residue. D genes are given only for firm matches. Clone size, where shown, is once, few, many, or a class for clones that have expanded.

clone_size	v_call	d_call	j_call	cdr3_aa	cdr3_nt
once	TRBV6-1	-	TRBJ2-7	CASSRSTAANSYEQYF	TGTGCCAGCAGTCGCTCAACTGCTGCGAACTCCTACGAGCAGTACTTC
-	TRBV10-3	-	TRBJ1-1	CAINLRPNTEAFF	TGTGCCATCAACCTGAGGCCGAACACTGAAGCTTTCTTT
-	TRBV29-1	-	TRBJ2-4	CSVIHRRVIQYF	TGCAGCGTAATACACAGGCGGGTCATTCAGTACTTC
-	TRBV4-3	-	TRBJ2-5	CASSQTFRSWDTQYF	TGCGCCAGCAGCCAAACGTTCAGGTCTTGGGATACCCAGTACTTC
few	TRBV4-3	TRBD1	TRBJ2-7	CASSQEAPGTGQYEQYF	TGCGCCAGCAGCCAAGAAGCACCCGGGACAGGGCAGTACGAGCAGTATTTC
-	TRBV11-2	-	TRBJ2-6	CASSLDSAGANVLIF	TGTGCCAGCAGCTTAGACAGCGCTGGGGCCAACGTCCTGATTTTC
-	TRBV30	TRBD1	TRBJ1-4	CAWSVIGGGVKLFF	TGTGCCTGGAGTGTGATAGGGGGCGGTGTAAAACTGTTTTTT
-	TRBV14	TRBD2	TRBJ2-1	CASSAAAGRVNNEQIF	TGTGCCAGCAGTGCCGCAGCGGGAAGGGTAAACAATGAGCAGATCTTC
-	TRBV24-1	-	TRBJ2-1	CATSDSTTGSSSYNEQFF	TGTGCCACCAGTGACTCTACGACAGGATCGAGCTCCTACAATGAGCAGTTCTTC
-	TRBV7-9	-	TRBJ2-7	CASSRAGNEQYF	TGTGCCAGCAGCCGGGCGGGGAACGAGCAGTACTTC
-	TRBV12-3/TRBV12-4	-	TRBJ2-5	CTSNLSGVETQYF	TGTACCAGCAATTTGTCAGGGGTTGAGACCCAGTACTTC
-	TRBV29-1	-	TRBJ2-7	CSASWGNHKQYF	TGCAGCGCGTCTTGGGGTAATCACAAGCAGTACTTC
-	TRBV6-1	-	TRBJ2-6	CASSEQDMVGANVLTF	TGTGCCAGCAGTGAACAGGATATGGTTGGGGCCAACGTCCTGACTTTC
-	TRBV12-3/TRBV12-4	TRBD1	TRBJ2-5	CATSLVQGETQYF	TGTGCTACCAGTTTGGTGCAGGGGGAGACACAGTACTTC
-	TRBV11-2	-	TRBJ1-2	CASSLDRAAYGNTF	TGTGCCAGCAGCTTGGATCGAGCAGCTTATGGCAACACCTTC
-	TRBV4-3	-	TRBJ2-1	CPSNQLTGNLSYNEQFF	TGCCCCAGCAACCAATTGACAGGCAACCTCTCCTATAATGAGCAGTTCTTC
-	TRBV10-3	TRBD2	TRBJ2-1	CVTPGTSGNEQFF	TGTGTCACCCCCGGGACTAGCGGGAATGAGCAGTTCTTC
-	TRBV11-2	TRBD1	TRBJ2-7	CTSSLRWTGEDEQYF	TGTACCAGCAGCTTACGATGGACAGGTGAAGACGAGCAGTACTTC
-	TRBV18	-	TRBJ1-6	CASSPTDITGLPLHF	TGTGCCAGCTCACCTACGGACATCACCGGTTTACCCCTCCACTTT
-	TRBV11-1	-	TRBJ1-1	CANSPQQGRNTEATF	TGTGCCAACAGCCCGCAACAGGGTCGGAACACTGAAGCTACCTTT
-	TRBV6-5	TRBD1	TRBJ2-7	CPSRGTGEYEQYF	TGTCCCAGCAGGGGGACAGGTGAGTACGAGCAGTACTTC
-	TRBV14	-	TRBJ1-1	CASNQADLNTEVFF	TGTGCCAGTAACCAAGCAGATTTGAACACTGAAGTTTTCTTT
-	TRBV5-5	-	TRBJ2-5	CARSFRPRGDLGETQYF	TGTGCCCGCAGCTTTCGACCACGAGGAGACCTGGGTGAGACCCAGTACTTC
few	TRBV11-1	TRBD1	TRBJ2-7	CVSSSLPGGAYGQYF	TGTGTCAGCAGCTCGCTTCCAGGGGGCGCCTACGGGCAGTACTTC
once	TRBV6-2/TRBV6-3	-	TRBJ1-1	CASSYSLVYHDNEAFF	TGTGCCAGCAGTTACTCGCTGGTTTACCACGACAATGAAGCTTTCTTT
-	TRBV6-2/TRBV6-3	-	TRBJ2-1	CANSTGRRISPYNEQFF	TGTGCCAACAGTACGGGCCGTCGGATAAGCCCCTACAATGAGCAGTTCTTC
once	TRBV4-3	TRBD2	TRBJ2-2	CASSQSPAGETGELFF	TGCGCCAGTAGCCAAAGTCCCGCGGGAGAGACCGGGGAGCTGTTTTTT
-	TRBV24-1	-	TRBJ2-1	CATGDFYGTNNERFF	TGTGCCACCGGTGATTTCTACGGGACAAACAATGAGCGGTTCTTC
-	TRBV5-4	-	TRBJ2-5	CVSSSTQVGETQYF	TGTGTCAGCAGCTCAACACAGGTGGGGGAGACCCAGTACTTC
many	TRBV25-1	-	TRBJ1-1	CASRSGSLSEAFF	TGTGCCAGCAGGTCAGGGTCCCTCTCTGAAGCTTTCTTT
-	TRBV11-3	-	TRBJ2-3	CVSSFSSGGLGGDTQYF	TGTGTCAGCAGCTTCTCTTCCGGGGGCCTAGGGGGGGATACGCAATATTTT
once	TRBV11-2	-	TRBJ2-7	CASSPGEYEQYF	TGTGCTAGCAGTCCCGGGGAGTACGAGCAGTACTTC
-	TRBV6-4	-	TRBJ2-6	CASSDLQGGNVLTF	TGTGCCAGCAGTGACCTCCAGGGGGGCAACGTCCTGACTTTC
-	TRBV12-3/TRBV12-4	-	TRBJ1-2	CASSPLGTNYGYTF	TGTGCCAGCAGCCCCTTAGGGACTAACTATGGCTACACCTTC
-	TRBV11-1	-	TRBJ1-6	CASSLRLVSSLHF	TGTGCCAGCAGCCTGAGACTGGTTTCATCCCTCCACTTT
-	TRBV11-2	-	TRBJ2-3	CASSLEPGETTTDAQYF	TGTGCCAGCAGCTTAGAACCGGGGGAGACTACCACAGATGCGCAGTATTTT
-	TRBV30	-	TRBJ1-5	CARSPGGNQPQHF	TGTGCCAGGAGTCCTGGGGGCAATCAGCCCCAGCATTTT
-	TRBV29-1	-	TRBJ2-1	CSVEMDSSLNVQFF	TGCAGCGTTGAAATGGACTCTAGTTTGAATGTGCAGTTCTTC
-	TRBV6-6	-	TRBJ2-2	CASSPIGKVAGELFF	TGTGCCAGCAGCCCTATCGGGAAGGTCGCCGGGGAGCTGTTTTTT
-	TRBV11-1	-	TRBJ1-6	CANSRTLVSNLHF	TGTGCCAACAGCCGGACACTGGTTTCAAACCTCCACTTT
-	TRBV11-2	-	TRBJ2-3	CASSSPALTGMDTQYF	TGTGCCAGCAGCTCCCCGGCACTAACGGGAATGGATACGCAGTATTTT
-	TRBV29-1	-	TRBJ2-2	CSVLGPGPTRDLLF	TGCAGCGTCCTCGGTCCGGGACCCACCAGGGATCTGTTATTT
once	TRBV29-1	-	TRBJ2-1	CRVDDNEQFF	TGCAGGGTTGATGATAATGAGCAGTTCTTC
-	TRBV6-2/TRBV6-3	TRBD1	TRBJ1-1	CASLGQEDYEAFF	TGTGCCAGCCTAGGACAGGAGGACTATGAAGCTTTCTTT
-	TRBV29-1	TRBD2	TRBJ2-1	CSAGLAGGFYNEQFF	TGTAGCGCTGGACTAGCGGGAGGGTTCTACAATGAGCAATTCTTC
few	TRBV11-1	TRBD2	TRBJ2-2	CASSLSGNGTGELFF	TGTGCCAGCAGCTTGAGCGGGAATGGAACCGGGGAACTGTTTTTT